Following are 16 T cell receptor beta chains from one sample sequenced in a study of T cells after yellow fever vaccination (dated by TCRdb to about 2019). The library relied on 5' RACE. Instrument used: Illumina NovaSeq 6000. The public reads were reprocessed in TCRdb via fastp at Q25 and MiXCR, keeping in-frame beta chains. Entries are consolidated by CDR3 protein sequence, retaining the most common genes and DNA. This sample is represented by about 330,000 distinct CDR3 sequences; approximately 4% of them were singletons. 20% to 25% of the sample is in the top ten clones. The treatment or condition label, read with the paper, signifies: live attenuated yellow fever vaccine strain. The material sequenced was PBMCs, taken 5 days after the yellow fever booster vaccination. These receptor sequences come from a man aged 18 to 29 who received the YFV17D yellow fever vaccine.

This clonotype appeared a few times. The chain links TRBV12-3 or TRBV12-4 to TRBJ1-1; D is unresolved. The V end was cut by 7 bases, the J end by 1 base, with 16 bases between. The CDR3 is made up of 15 amino acids. The CDR3: CASTPVRRANTEAFF. In nucleotides, the CDR3 is TGTGCCAGCACCCCCGTCCGAAGGGCGAACACTGAAGCTTTCTTT.

This clonotype showed up just a few times. The chain carries TRBV11-3 and TRBJ2-7, with 7 bases lining up with TRBD1. The CDR3 runs 15 residues. After removal of 5 bases from V and 6 bases from J, the junction contained 13 bases not matched to a gene. The germline V gene encodes CDR1 SGHNT and CDR2 YENEEA. CDR3 amino acids: CASSPTGTVLSEQYF. The CDR3 DNA follows: TGTGCCAGCAGCCCGACCGGGACAGTCCTCTCCGAGCAGTACTTC.

This clonotype was counted at least ten times. The chain combines TRBV6-6 with TRBJ1-2; tentatively, D is TRBD1 (6 bases). Germline CDR1 MNHNY, CDR2 SVGAGI (reference sequence). Trimming left V 4 bases short and J 8 bases short, with 14 bases between. The CDR3 sequence is 13 residues long. The CDR3 nucleotides read TGTGCCAGCAGTTCGGGACAATTCTCGGGCTACACCTTC. The encoded protein is CASSSGQFSGYTF.

At least ten counts were recorded for this clonotype. The rearrangement joins TRBV4-1 to TRBJ2-7; D possibly matches TRBD1 or TRBD2 (5 bases each). Trimming took 6 bases from V and 2 from J, leaving 26 bases between them. The CDR3 consists of 18 residues. CDR1 and CDR2 from the germline V gene are MGHRA and YSYEKL. The CDR3 DNA reads as TGCGCCAGCAGTCTACACTTTCGAGCAGGGAGAGTAACCTACGAGCAGTACGTC. This encodes CASSLHFRAGRVTYEQYV.

This clonotype was recorded a few times. The chain employs TRBV4-2 and TRBJ1-3, with D possibly being TRBD1 (5 bases). The CDR3 spans 16 residues. V dropped 3 bases and J dropped 2 bases, with 14 bases sitting between them. CDR1 LGHNA and CDR2 YNFKEQ come from the germline V gene. CDR3 protein: CASSQLLREAGNTIYF. In DNA form, the CDR3 reads TGTGCCAGCAGCCAGCTCCTCAGGGAGGCTGGAAACACCATATATTTT.

The rearrangement joins TRBV29-1 to TRBJ1-2; D is unresolved. The CDR3 is made up of 13 amino acids. Germline V gene data show CDR1 as SQVTM and CDR2 as ANQGSEA. V was clipped by 4 bases and J by 5 bases, with 14 bases between them. The CDR3 loop is CSVVTAGTYGYTF. The CDR3 coding sequence is TGCAGCGTTGTTACCGCCGGAACGTATGGCTACACCTTC.

In this sample, this clonotype turned up a few times. V usage is TRBV24-1 and J usage is TRBJ2-2; D remains ambiguous. The CDR3 length is 14 residues. Germline V lookup: CDR1 KGHDR, CDR2 SFDVKD. Trimming took off 2 bases at V and 7 bases at J, with 10 bases between the two ends. CDR3 coding DNA: TGTGCCACCAGTGATTCTCCGAGTAGCGGGGAGCTGTTTTTT. Amino acids: CATSDSPSSGELFF.

This clonotype came up a few times. V usage is TRBV6-2 or TRBV6-3 and J usage is TRBJ1-5; a weak D match, TRBD1 (5 bases). CDR3 length: 15 amino acids. V was cut by 6 bases and J by 3 bases, with 15 bases left in between. Per the germline V gene, CDR1 is MNHEY and CDR2 is SVGEGT. This CDR3 reads CASSIGGGYNQPQHF. As DNA, the CDR3 is TGTGCCAGCAGCATCGGCGGGGGGTACAATCAGCCCCAGCATTTT.

This chain joins TRBV10-3 and TRBJ2-2, with D perhaps matching TRBD1 (6 bases). V was clipped by 8 bases and J by 2 bases, with 15 bases between them. The CDR3 consists of 15 residues. CDR1 ENHRY and CDR2 SYGVKD come from the germline V gene. CDR3 in amino acids: CAIWGGQSNTGELFF. In DNA, the CDR3 is TGTGCCATCTGGGGCGGACAGAGTAACACCGGGGAGCTGTTTTTT.

The rearrangement joins TRBV10-3 to TRBJ2-7; D remains ambiguous. CDR1 is ENHRY and CDR2 is SYGVKD in the germline V gene. Trimming removed 0 bases from V and 0 bases from J, with 12 bases in between. This CDR3 comprises 16 residues. The CDR3 reads CAISESAQVSSYEQYF. In DNA form, the CDR3 reads TGTGCCATCAGTGAGTCGGCGCAGGTCAGCTCCTACGAGCAGTACTTC.

This clonotype has ten or more counts. The rearrangement uses TRBV2 and TRBJ2-2; 9 bases are shared with TRBD2. Germline V gene lookup returns CDR1 SNHLY and CDR2 FYNNEI. The CDR3 is 15 residues long. Trimming removed 7 bases from V and 6 bases from J; junction bases left unmatched: 9. The CDR3 nucleotides are TGTGCCAGCAACCCGGGACTAGCTCAGTCCGGGGAGCTGTTTTTT. Translating it yields CASNPGLAQSGELFF.

This chain uses TRBV19 with TRBJ1-1; D uncertain. Trimming left V 6 bases short and J 0 bases short, with 11 bases between. The germline V gene encodes CDR1 LNHDA and CDR2 SQIVND (reference sequence). This CDR3 is built from 14 residues. The CDR3 coding sequence is TGTGCCAGTAGAGAGGGCCCCGTGAACACTGAAGCTTTCTTT. As protein: CASREGPVNTEAFF.

This chain uses TRBV7-2 with TRBJ1-1; D unclear. The germline CDR1 and CDR2 sequences are SGHTA and FQGNSA. The CDR3 is 13 amino acids. Trimming removed 2 bases from V and 11 bases from J, with 15 bases in between. The CDR3 is CASSLQSDLGAFF. CDR3 coding DNA: TGTGCCAGCAGCTTACAATCGGACCTTGGTGCTTTCTTT.

The chain recombines TRBV23-1 with TRBJ2-1; no firm D call. TRBV23-1 is an ORF; its function is uncertain. CDR3 length: 16 amino acids. The V end lost 4 bases, the J end lost 6 bases, and 19 bases lay between the germline ends. The CDR3, as DNA: TGCGCCAGCAGTCTGGCAGACGGGCAAAAAACCAATGAGCAGTTCTTC. The encoded protein is CASSLADGQKTNEQFF.

This clonotype has more than one count but fewer than ten. The chain couples TRBV27 to TRBJ2-7; no reliable D call. Germline CDR1 reads MNHEY; CDR2 reads SMNVEV (reference sequence). CDR3 length: 13 residues. V dropped 2 bases and J dropped 2 bases, with 7 bases sitting between them. CDR3 in amino acids: CASSLRMAYEQYF. CDR3 bases: TGTGCCAGCAGTTTAAGAATGGCCTACGAGCAGTACTTC.

This clonotype was seen repeatedly, ten times or more. This chain connects TRBV7-9 to TRBJ2-5, with D maybe TRBD1 (5 bases). Germline assignment: CDR1 SEHNR and CDR2 FQNEAQ (reference sequence). V dropped 5 bases and J dropped 2 bases, with 18 bases sitting between them. The CDR3 covers 16 residues. The CDR3 region has the DNA TGTGCCAGCAGCCCCCGTACAGGTCGAGGACAAGAGACCCAGTACTTC. It translates to CASSPRTGRGQETQYF.